The 25 T cell receptor beta chains in this list originate from one sample, sequenced in a study of CD8+CD57+ T cells in acquired aplastic anemia. Genomic DNA, the template, was used for profiling of the TCR beta VDJ and CDR3. TCRdb processed the reads anew with MiXCR; each CDR3 protein has one entry. The data contain 95,000 to 150,000 distinct CDR3 sequences, over 30% of them seen just once; the ten biggest clones take up about 2.6%. Sequenced patients had shown CD8+CD57+ cell expansion by flow cytometry. Sequencing used sorted CD4+, CD8+, or CD8+CD57+ T cells (not recorded which) from PBMCs. The source of these receptors is a human donor with aplastic anemia.

In its sample, this clonotype was seen many times. The chain carries TRBV24-1 and TRBJ2-1; D could derive from TRBD1 or TRBD2 (5 bases each). This CDR3 is 14 amino acids long. Germline V gene sequence: CDR1 KGHDR, CDR2 SFDVKD. The V gene lost 6 bases and the J gene lost 9 bases, with 17 bases spanning the gap. CDR3 bases: TGTGCCACCAGTCTGGGGGATATCAATCCTGAGCAGTTCTTC. Translation: CATSLGDINPEQFF.

The gene calls are TRBV19 and TRBJ2-1, with 8 bases fitting TRBD2. The V gene's germline CDR1 is LNHDA and CDR2 SQIVND (reference sequence). The length of the CDR3 is 17 residues. V lost 10 bases and J lost 10; bases outside the gene matches: 24. The CDR3 here is CATSDPTGRANIEEQFF. In nucleotides, the CDR3 is TGTGCCACCAGTGATCCCACCGGGAGGGCCAACATCGAGGAGCAGTTCTTC.

This clonotype was recorded at least ten times. This sequence joins TRBV6-1 and TRBJ1-5; D gene uncertain. In germline, CDR1 is MNHNS, CDR2 SASEGT. This CDR3 comprises 11 residues. V was pared by 1 base and J by 9 bases, with 4 bases between. CDR3 region: CASSEGRPQHF. CDR3 sequence (DNA): TGTGCCAGCAGTGAAGGGAGGCCCCAGCATTTT.

This clonotype was counted a single time. The chain carries TRBV20-1 and TRBJ2-5, with TRBD2 matching 13 bases. Germline CDR1 DFQATT, CDR2 SNEGSKA (reference sequence). V dropped 5 bases and J dropped 5; count of bases not matched to a gene: 11. CDR3 length equals 16 residues. CDR3 in DNA: TGCAGTGCTTCCGGGACTAGCGGGGCCCGCCAGGAGACCCAGTACTTC. It codes for CSASGTSGARQETQYF.

A note on this clonotype: A single base separates this from a much larger clone, so it may be a read error. V is TRBV11-2 and J is TRBJ2-7, with no clear D. The CDR3 is made up of 14 amino acids. Germline CDR1 is SGHAT and CDR2 is FQNNGV. V dropped 4 bases and J dropped 4 bases, with 14 bases sitting between them. The CDR3, as DNA: TGTGCCAGCAGCTCAGATCTCCTTCTTTACGAGCAGTACTTC. Its translation: CASSSDLLLYEQYF.

J is TRBJ2-5 and V is TRBV7-2; 7 bases map to TRBD1. The V gene's germline CDR1 is SGHTA and CDR2 FQGNSA. With 1 base clipped from V and 5 bases from J, the junction kept 7 bases outside the gene matches. The CDR3 loop spans 15 amino acids. The CDR3 DNA sequence: TGTGCCAGCAGCTTAGTCCTAGGGGGCGCGGAGACCCAGTACTTC. Residues: CASSLVLGGAETQYF.

This clonotype came up many times. The chain carries TRBV9 and TRBJ2-2; perhaps D is TRBD1 or TRBD2 (5 bases each). The CDR3 has 16 amino acids. V was clipped by 4 bases and J by 6 bases, with 19 bases between them. Germline values: CDR1 SGDLS, CDR2 YYNGEE. CDR3 in amino acids: CASSPLGTAGSGELFF. The CDR3 DNA reads TGTGCCAGCAGCCCTTTAGGGACCGCTGGCTCCGGGGAGCTGTTTTTT.

The chain is built from TRBV5-1 and TRBJ1-2; weak D call: TRBD1 (5 bases). Trimming left V 0 bases short and J 8 bases short, with 17 bases between. The CDR3 has 15 residues. Germline CDR1 and CDR2: SGHRS and YFSETQ. The DNA for the CDR3 is TGCGCCAGCAGCTTGGAAGGGACGTCCCTAAACGGCTACACCTTC. Its protein is CASSLEGTSLNGYTF.

Only a few counts were recorded for this clonotype. The genes are TRBV19 and TRBJ1-2; 8 bases map to TRBD1. J lost 4 bases, V lost 5 bases, and 6 bases had no gene match. Germline CDR1 and CDR2: LNHDA and SQIVND (reference sequence). This CDR3 contains 14 residues. In DNA, the CDR3 is TGTGCCAGTAGTTCGACAGGGGCTCTCTATGGCTACACCTTC. It yields the protein CASSSTGALYGYTF. Drawing the rest from reference TRBV19 and TRBJ1-2, the complete variable domain is DGGITQSPKYLFRKEGQNVTLSCEQNLNHDAMYWYRQDPGQGLRLIYYSQIVNDFQKGDIAEGYSVSREKKESFPLTVTSAQKNPTAFYLCASSSTGALYGYTFGSGTRLTVV.

This clonotype has only a few counts. The chain carries TRBV10-2 and TRBJ2-7, with no clear D. V was trimmed by 2 bases and J by 2 bases, leaving 7 bases between them. The CDR3 contains 13 residues. Germline CDR1 and CDR2: WSHSY and SAAADI. CDR3 in amino acids: CASSERPPYEQYF. Written as DNA, the CDR3 is TGCGCCAGCAGTGAGAGGCCACCCTACGAGCAGTACTTC.

The CDR3 loop reads CASSHGQGANTEAFF. CDR3 nucleotides: TGTGCCAGCAGTCACGGACAGGGGGCGAACACTGAAGCTTTCTTT. The chain uses TRBV7-3 and TRBJ1-1; 11 nucleotides agree with TRBD1. Germline values: CDR1 SGHTA, CDR2 FQGTGA. The trim removed 6 bases at V and 1 base at J, leaving 4 bases unmatched. There are 15 residues in the CDR3.

Of note for this clonotype: A single base separates this from a much larger clone, so it may be a read error. The chain carries TRBV4-3 and TRBJ2-5, with D perhaps being TRBD1 or TRBD2 (6 bases each). This CDR3 is built from 16 residues. Trimming removed 1 base at V and 5 bases at J, with 17 bases between. Germline assignment: CDR1 LGHNA and CDR2 YSLEER. CDR3 nucleotide sequence: TGCGCCAGCAGCCAAGGGAGGAGGGGGGCCAGGGAGACCCAGTACTTC. This gives the protein CASSQGRRGARETQYF.

V gene TRBV27 combines with J gene TRBJ1-1; TRBD1 aligns across 8 bases. With 6 bases clipped from V and 0 bases from J, the junction kept 12 bases outside the gene matches. This CDR3 contains 17 residues. Germline-derived CDR1 and CDR2 are MNHEY and SMNVEV (reference sequence). Here the CDR3 DNA reads TGTGCCAGCAGCCCCTTTGGGACAGGACCCATGAACACTGAAGCTTTCTTT. Translated, it gives CASSPFGTGPMNTEAFF.

As concerns this clonotype: At one end, the junction sequence differs from germline, possibly due to a read error. The chain joins TRBV10-2 to TRBJ2-7; D possibly matches TRBD1 or TRBD2 (6 bases each). Germline CDR1 WSHSY, CDR2 SAAADI. The CDR3 covers 15 residues. The CDR3 reads CVSSEGEAVVGEQYF. Here the CDR3 DNA reads TGCGTCAGCAGTGAGGGGGAGGCGGTGGTGGGCGAGCAGTACTTC.

This clonotype was picked up many times. The V call is TRBV20-1, the J call TRBJ2-3; 12 nucleotides agree with TRBD2. Germline V gene data show CDR1 as DFQATT and CDR2 as SNEGSKA (reference sequence). This CDR3 region has 15 residues. V was clipped by 6 bases and J by 2 bases; unmatched bases: 6. CDR3 protein: CSARGLAGLTDTQYF. The DNA of the CDR3 is TGCAGTGCCCGGGGACTAGCGGGTCTCACAGATACGCAGTATTTT.

The chain uses TRBV6-1 and TRBJ1-1, with TRBD1 identical over 9 bases. The CDR3 sequence is 14 residues long. V lost 8 bases and J lost 5; bases outside the gene matches: 9. CDR1 and CDR2 from the germline V gene are MNHNS and SASEGT. CDR3 sequence reads: CASGPRQGGTEAFF. In DNA form, the CDR3 reads TGTGCCAGCGGCCCGAGACAGGGGGGGACTGAAGCTTTCTTT.

This clonotype has ten or more counts. The rearrangement links TRBV5-1 to TRBJ1-4; possibly TRBD1 for D (6 bases). Germline V gene lookup returns CDR1 SGHRS and CDR2 YFSETQ. CDR3 length: 13 residues. With 1 base removed from V and 8 bases from J, the gap between germline ends came to 9 bases. The CDR3, as DNA: TGCGCCAGCAGCTTGACAGGGAGAGAAAAACTGTTTTTT. Amino acids: CASSLTGREKLFF.

The chain combines TRBV7-9 with TRBJ1-2; D gene uncertain. Trimming cost V 0 bases and J 8 bases, with 7 bases left between them. This CDR3 has 12 amino acids. Germline lookup yields CDR1 SEHNR and CDR2 FQNEAQ (reference sequence). The CDR3 here is CASSLAGMGYTF. In DNA form, the CDR3 reads TGTGCCAGCAGCTTAGCGGGTATGGGCTACACCTTC.

This chain links TRBV20-1 with TRBJ2-7; D remains ambiguous. Trimming cost V 3 bases and J 0 bases, with 9 bases left between them. This CDR3 spans 13 amino acids. Looked up from germline, CDR1 is DFQATT and CDR2 is SNEGSKA (reference sequence). CDR3 in DNA: TGCAGTGCTAGCGGTAGGGTCTCCTACGAGCAGTACTTC. Translated, it gives CSASGRVSYEQYF.

At least ten counts were recorded for this clonotype. The chain carries TRBV6-6 and TRBJ1-1; D gene uncertain. The CDR3 is made up of 12 amino acids. Trimming took 0 bases from V and 6 from J, leaving 5 bases between them. Looked up from germline, CDR1 is MNHNY and CDR2 is SVGAGI (reference sequence). The CDR3 nucleotides read TGTGCCAGCAGTTACTCGACTCCTGAAGCTTTCTTT. This encodes CASSYSTPEAFF.

This clonotype was detected a few times. The chain is built from TRBV18 and TRBJ1-6; a weak D match, TRBD1 (5 bases). Looked up from germline, CDR1 is KGHSH and CDR2 is LQKENI. The V end was cut by 5 bases, the J end by 12 bases, with 20 bases between. This CDR3 spans 15 amino acids. The CDR3 spells CASSDTRVPGGPLHF. In nucleotides, the CDR3 is TGTGCCAGCTCAGATACCAGGGTCCCCGGAGGACCCCTCCACTTT.

For this clonotype: The junction does not match germline at one end; this may be a read error. CDR3 residues: CVISESRTSGGSDTQYF. The CDR3 DNA reads TGTGTCATCAGTGAGTCGAGGACTAGCGGGGGGTCAGATACGCAGTATTTT. The chain carries TRBV10-3 and TRBJ2-3; 14 nucleotides align to TRBD2. CDR3 length: 17 residues. CDR1 and CDR2 (germline): ENHRY, SYGVKD.

This clonotype was counted a few times. The genes are TRBV10-3 and TRBJ1-6; weak D call: TRBD1 (6 bases). V was trimmed by 2 bases and J by 7 bases, leaving 18 bases between them. The CDR3 is made up of 17 amino acids. Germline CDR1 and CDR2: ENHRY and SYGVKD. The CDR3 region is CAISEAAGQGRNSPLHF. In nucleotides, the CDR3 is TGTGCCATCAGTGAGGCGGCAGGGCAGGGGCGGAATTCACCCCTCCACTTT.

This clonotype was detected ten times or more. The chain joins TRBV7-9 to TRBJ1-6, with a tentative D call TRBD1 (5 bases). CDR1 is SEHNR and CDR2 is FQNEAQ in the germline V gene (reference sequence). The V end lost 5 bases, the J end lost 9 bases, and 14 bases lay between the germline ends. The CDR3 runs 14 residues. The CDR3 loop is CASSPQVEASPLHF. CDR3 sequence (DNA): TGTGCCAGCAGCCCACAGGTTGAGGCTTCACCCCTCCACTTT.

This clonotype was seen repeatedly, ten times or more. The chain is built from TRBV12-3 or TRBV12-4 and TRBJ2-5, with 7 bases that match TRBD2. This CDR3 spans 12 amino acids. With 6 bases clipped from V and 14 bases from J, the junction kept 12 bases outside the gene matches. The CDR3 spells CASSSTGGPLYF. As DNA, the CDR3 is TGTGCCAGCAGCTCAACGGGGGGTCCTCTTTACTTC.